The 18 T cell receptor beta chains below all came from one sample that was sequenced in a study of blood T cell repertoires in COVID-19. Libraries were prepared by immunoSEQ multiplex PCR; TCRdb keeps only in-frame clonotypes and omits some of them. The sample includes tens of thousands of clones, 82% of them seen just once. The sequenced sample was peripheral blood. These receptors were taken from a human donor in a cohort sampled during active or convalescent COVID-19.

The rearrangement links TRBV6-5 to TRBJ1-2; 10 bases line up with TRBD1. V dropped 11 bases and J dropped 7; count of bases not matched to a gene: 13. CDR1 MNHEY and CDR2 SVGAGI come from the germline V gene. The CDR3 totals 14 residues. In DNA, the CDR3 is TGTGCCGCCAAAGACAGGGGGCGAGAGGGTGGCTACACCTTC. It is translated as CAAKDRGREGGYTF.

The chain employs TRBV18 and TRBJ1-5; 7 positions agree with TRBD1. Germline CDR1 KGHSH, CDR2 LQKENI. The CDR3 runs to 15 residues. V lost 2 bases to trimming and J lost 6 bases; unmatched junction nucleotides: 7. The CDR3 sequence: CASSPGKGAGQPQHF. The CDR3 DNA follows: TGTGCCAGCTCACCAGGGAAGGGGGCCGGTCAGCCCCAGCATTTT.

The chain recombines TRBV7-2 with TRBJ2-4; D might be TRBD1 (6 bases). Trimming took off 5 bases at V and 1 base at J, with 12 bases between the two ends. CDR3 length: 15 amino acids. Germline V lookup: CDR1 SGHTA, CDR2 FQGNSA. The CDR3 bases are TGTGCCAGCAGCCCACAGGGTCGGGCCAAAAACATTCAGTACTTC. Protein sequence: CASSPQGRAKNIQYF. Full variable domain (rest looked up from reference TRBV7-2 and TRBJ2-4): GAGVSQSPSNKVTEKGKDVELRCDPISGHTALYWYRQSLGQGLEFLIYFQGNSAPDKSGLPSDRFSAERTGGSVSTLTIQRTQQEDSAVYLCASSPQGRAKNIQYFGAGTRLSVL.

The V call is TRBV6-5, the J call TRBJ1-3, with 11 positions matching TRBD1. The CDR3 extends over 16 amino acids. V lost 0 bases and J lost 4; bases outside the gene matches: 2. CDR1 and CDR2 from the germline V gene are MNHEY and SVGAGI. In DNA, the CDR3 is TGTGCCAGCAGTTACTCGGGACAGGGGGGAGGAAACACCATATATTTT. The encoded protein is CASSYSGQGGGNTIYF.

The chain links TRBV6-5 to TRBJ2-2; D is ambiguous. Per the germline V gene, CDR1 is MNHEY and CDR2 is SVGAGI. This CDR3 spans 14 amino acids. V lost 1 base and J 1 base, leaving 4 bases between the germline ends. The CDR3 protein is CASSYYRNTGELFF. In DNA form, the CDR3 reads TGTGCCAGCAGTTACTACAGGAACACCGGGGAGCTGTTTTTT.

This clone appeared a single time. The CDR3 spells CSVALTGKRGTEAFF. CDR3 sequence (DNA): TGCAGCGTTGCCCTGACAGGGAAGAGAGGCACTGAAGCTTTCTTT. The chain recombines TRBV29-1 with TRBJ1-1; 7 bases map to TRBD1. From germline, CDR1 is SQVTM and CDR2 ANQGSEA. The CDR3 contains 15 residues. The V gene end was trimmed by 4 bases and the J gene end by 4 bases; junction bases not matched to a gene: 12.

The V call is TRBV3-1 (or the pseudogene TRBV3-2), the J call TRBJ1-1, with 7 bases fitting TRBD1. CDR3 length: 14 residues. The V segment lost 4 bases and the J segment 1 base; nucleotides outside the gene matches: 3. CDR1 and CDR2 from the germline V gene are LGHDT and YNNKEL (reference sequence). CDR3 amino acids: CASSLGTANTEAFF. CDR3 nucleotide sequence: TGTGCCAGCAGCCTAGGGACAGCGAACACTGAAGCTTTCTTT.

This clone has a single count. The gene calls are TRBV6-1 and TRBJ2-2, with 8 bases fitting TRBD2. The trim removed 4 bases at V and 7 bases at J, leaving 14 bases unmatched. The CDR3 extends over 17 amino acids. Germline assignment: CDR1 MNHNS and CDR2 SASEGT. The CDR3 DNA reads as TGTGCCAGCAGTGCCCGGGGGGGGACACCGGCTGGCGGGGAGCTGTTTTTT. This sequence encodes CASSARGGTPAGGELFF.

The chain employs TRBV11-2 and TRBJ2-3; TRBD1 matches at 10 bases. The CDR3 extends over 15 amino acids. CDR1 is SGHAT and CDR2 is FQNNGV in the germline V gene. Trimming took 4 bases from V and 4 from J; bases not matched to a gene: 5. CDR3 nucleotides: TGTGCCAGCAGCTCCAGGGACAGGGGCCCAGATACGCAGTATTTT. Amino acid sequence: CASSSRDRGPDTQYF.

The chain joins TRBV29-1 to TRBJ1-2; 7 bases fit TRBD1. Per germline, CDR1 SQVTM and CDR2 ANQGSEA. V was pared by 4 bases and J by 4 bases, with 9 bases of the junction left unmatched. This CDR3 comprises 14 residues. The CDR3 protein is CSVGFGDRSYGYTF. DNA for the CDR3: TGCAGCGTTGGATTCGGGGACAGAAGCTATGGCTACACCTTC.

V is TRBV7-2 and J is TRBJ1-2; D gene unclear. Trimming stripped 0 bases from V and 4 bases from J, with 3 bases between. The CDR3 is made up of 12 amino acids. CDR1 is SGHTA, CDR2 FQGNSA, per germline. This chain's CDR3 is CASSLASYGYTF. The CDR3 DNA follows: TGTGCCAGCAGCTTAGCTAGCTATGGCTACACCTTC.

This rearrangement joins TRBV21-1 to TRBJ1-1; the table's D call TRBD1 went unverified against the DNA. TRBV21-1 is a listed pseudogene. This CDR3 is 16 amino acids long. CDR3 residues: CASSKASWQGPTEAFF. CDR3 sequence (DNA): TGTGCCAGCAGCAAAGCTAGTTGGCAGGGCCCCACTGAAGCTTTCTTT.

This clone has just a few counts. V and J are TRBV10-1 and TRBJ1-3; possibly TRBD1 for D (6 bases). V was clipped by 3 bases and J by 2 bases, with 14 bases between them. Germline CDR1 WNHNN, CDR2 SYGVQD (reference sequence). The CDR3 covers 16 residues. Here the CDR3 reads CASSDVRQGTGNTIYF. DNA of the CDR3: TGCGCCAGCAGTGATGTCAGGCAGGGGACTGGAAACACCATATATTTT.

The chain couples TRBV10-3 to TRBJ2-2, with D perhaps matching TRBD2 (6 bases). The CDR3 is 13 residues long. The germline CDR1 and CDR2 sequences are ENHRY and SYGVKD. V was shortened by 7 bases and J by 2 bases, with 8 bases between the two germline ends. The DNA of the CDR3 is TGTGCCATCACGGACTACAACACCGGGGAGCTGTTTTTT. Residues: CAITDYNTGELFF.

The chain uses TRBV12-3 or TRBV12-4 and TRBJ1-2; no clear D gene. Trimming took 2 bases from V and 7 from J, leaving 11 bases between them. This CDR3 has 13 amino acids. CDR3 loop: CASSLTNSGGYTF. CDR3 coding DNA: TGTGCCAGCAGTTTAACGAACAGTGGTGGCTACACCTTC.

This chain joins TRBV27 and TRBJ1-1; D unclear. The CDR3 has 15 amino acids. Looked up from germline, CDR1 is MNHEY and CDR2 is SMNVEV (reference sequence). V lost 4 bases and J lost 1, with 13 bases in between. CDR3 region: CASSSRGVENTEAFF. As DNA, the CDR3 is TGTGCCAGCAGTTCCCGCGGGGTTGAGAACACTGAAGCTTTCTTT.

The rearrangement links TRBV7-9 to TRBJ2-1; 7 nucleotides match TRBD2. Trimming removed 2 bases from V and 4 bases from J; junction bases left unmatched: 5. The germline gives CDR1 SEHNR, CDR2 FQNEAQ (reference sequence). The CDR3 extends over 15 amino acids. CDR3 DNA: TGTGCCAGCAGCTTATCCGGCGGGGGTTACAATGAGCAGTTCTTC. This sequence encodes CASSLSGGGYNEQFF. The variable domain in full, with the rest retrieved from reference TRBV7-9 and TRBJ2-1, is DTGVSQNPRHKITKRGQNVTFRCDPISEHNRLYWYRQTLGQGPEFLTYFQNEAQLEKSRLLSDRFSAERPKGSFSTLEIQRTEQGDSAMYLCASSLSGGGYNEQFFGPGTRLTVL.

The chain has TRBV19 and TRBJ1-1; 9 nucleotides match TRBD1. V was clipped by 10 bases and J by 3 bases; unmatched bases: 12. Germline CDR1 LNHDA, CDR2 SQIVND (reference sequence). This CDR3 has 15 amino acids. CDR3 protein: CATIKAGTGYTEAFF. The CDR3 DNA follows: TGTGCCACTATAAAAGCGGGGACAGGGTACACTGAAGCTTTCTTT.